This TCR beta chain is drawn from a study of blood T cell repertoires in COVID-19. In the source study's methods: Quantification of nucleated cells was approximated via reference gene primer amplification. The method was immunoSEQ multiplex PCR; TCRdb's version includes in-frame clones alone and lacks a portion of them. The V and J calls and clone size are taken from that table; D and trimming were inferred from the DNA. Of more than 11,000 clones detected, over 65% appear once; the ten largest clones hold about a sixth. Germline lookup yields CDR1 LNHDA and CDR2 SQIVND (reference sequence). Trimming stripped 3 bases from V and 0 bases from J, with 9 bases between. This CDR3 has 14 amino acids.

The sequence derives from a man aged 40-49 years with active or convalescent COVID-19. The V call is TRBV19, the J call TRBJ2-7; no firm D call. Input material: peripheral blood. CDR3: CASSITRVSYEQYF. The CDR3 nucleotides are TGTGCCAGTAGTATCACCCGGGTCTCCTACGAGCAGTACTTC.